This record concerns one T cell receptor beta chain sequence. Antigen: not known. These data are taken from a study of beta chain features in type 1 diabetes. From germline, CDR1 is LNHNV and CDR2 YYDKDF (reference sequence). J gave up 8 bases and V 3 bases, and 9 bases lay outside the gene matches. The CDR3 totals 16 residues. Regarding the study as a whole: There was a moderate but significant shortening of TCRB CDR3s in all four CD4+ subsets of Type 1 diabetes patients.

Sequenced material consisted of expressed TCRB transcripts (all of the isolated RNA was reverse transcribed). Repertoires were generated with immunoSEQ multiplex PCR, while TCRdb's copy carries only in-frame clones and drops some. The repertoire holds 500,000 to 700,000 clones, with about 14% as singletons. The V and J genes are TRBV15 and TRBJ1-6, with TRBD1 identical over 8 bases. The specimen sequenced was naive CD4+ T cells from blood. The source is a man aged 18 to 30 in good health. CDR3 amino acids: CATSRRQGLVYSPLHF. The CDR3 nucleotides read TGTGCCACCAGCAGGAGACAGGGGCTGGTATATTCACCCCTCCACTTT.